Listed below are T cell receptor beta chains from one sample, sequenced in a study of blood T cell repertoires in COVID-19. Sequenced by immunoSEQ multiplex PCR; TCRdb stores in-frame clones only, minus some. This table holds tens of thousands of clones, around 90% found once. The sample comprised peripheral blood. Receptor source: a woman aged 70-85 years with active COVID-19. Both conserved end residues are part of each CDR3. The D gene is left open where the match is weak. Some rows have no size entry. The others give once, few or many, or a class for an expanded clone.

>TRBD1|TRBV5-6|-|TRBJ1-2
CASSGLGQELDGYTF
TGTGCCAGCAGCGGTCTGGGACAGGAGTTAGATGGCTACACCTTC
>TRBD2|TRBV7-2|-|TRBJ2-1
CASSLGAGGLSNEQFF
TGTGCCAGCAGCTTAGGAGCGGGGGGGCTTAGCAATGAGCAGTTCTTC
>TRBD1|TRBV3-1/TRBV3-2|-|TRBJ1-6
CASRRSGTGGYSYNSPLHF
TGTGCCAGCAGACGGTCCGGGACAGGGGGTTACTCCTATAATTCACCCCTCCACTTT
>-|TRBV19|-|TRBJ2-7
CASSGADEQYF
TGTGCCAGTAGTGGAGCGGACGAGCAGTACTTC
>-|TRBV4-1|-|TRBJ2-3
CASSQRQAPSTDTQYF
TGCGCCAGCAGCCAAAGACAGGCTCCTAGCACAGATACGCAGTATTTT
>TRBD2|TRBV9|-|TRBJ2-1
CASSERGGSYNEQFF
TGTGCCAGCAGCGAACGGGGGGGCTCCTACAATGAGCAGTTCTTC
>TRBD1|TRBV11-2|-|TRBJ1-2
CASSQTGVTSDYGYTF
TGTGCCAGCAGCCAAACAGGGGTAACTAGTGACTATGGCTACACCTTC
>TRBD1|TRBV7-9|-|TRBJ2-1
CASSQHRRGSSYNEQFF
TGTGCCAGCAGCCAACATCGCAGGGGGAGCTCCTACAATGAGCAGTTCTTC
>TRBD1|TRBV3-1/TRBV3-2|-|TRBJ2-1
CASSQVTGQGKQFF
TGTGCCAGCAGCCAGGTTACCGGACAGGGCAAGCAGTTCTTC
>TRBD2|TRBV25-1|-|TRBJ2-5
CASNLAGGKETQYF
TGTGCCAGCAACCTGGCGGGGGGTAAAGAGACCCAGTACTTC
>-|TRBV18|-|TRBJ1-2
CASSPQAGWVNYGYTF
TGTGCCAGCTCACCCCAGGCAGGATGGGTTAACTATGGCTACACCTTC
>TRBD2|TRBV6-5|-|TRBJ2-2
CASSYWGGVNNGELFF
TGTGCCAGCAGTTACTGGGGGGGTGTTAACAACGGGGAGCTGTTTTTT
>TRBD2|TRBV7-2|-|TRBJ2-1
CASSLGGTSGGPSYNEQFF
TGTGCCAGCAGCTTAGGGGGGACTAGCGGGGGTCCATCCTACAATGAGCAGTTCTTC
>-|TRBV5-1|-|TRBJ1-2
CASSLGTTANYGYTF
TGCGCCAGCAGCTTGGGAACAACCGCTAACTATGGCTACACCTTC
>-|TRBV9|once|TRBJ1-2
CASSVGRLPRGGYTF
TGTGCCAGCAGCGTAGGCAGACTTCCCCGGGGGGGCTACACCTTC
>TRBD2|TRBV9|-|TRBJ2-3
CASSVGNSGGTDTQYF
TGTGCCAGCAGCGTAGGAAATAGCGGGGGCACAGATACGCAGTATTTT
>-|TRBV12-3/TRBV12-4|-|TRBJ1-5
CASSFSEAQPQHF
TGTGCCAGCAGTTTCTCCGAGGCTCAGCCCCAGCATTTT
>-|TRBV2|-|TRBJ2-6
CASTERGIWTNVLTF
TGTGCCAGCACCGAAAGGGGGATCTGGACCAACGTCCTGACTTTC
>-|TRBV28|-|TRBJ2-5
CASSLIRRGLVQYF
TGTGCCAGCAGTTTAATTAGACGCGGACTTGTTCAGTACTTC
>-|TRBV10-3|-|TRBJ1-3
CAISLLGNTIYF
TGTGCCATCAGTCTTCTTGGAAACACCATATATTTT
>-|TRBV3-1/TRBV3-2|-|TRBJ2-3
CASTTGDGADTQYF
TGTGCCAGCACCACGGGGGATGGGGCAGATACGCAGTATTTT
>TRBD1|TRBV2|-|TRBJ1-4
CASRTGLNEKLFF
TGTGCCAGCAGGACAGGGCTTAATGAAAAACTGTTTTTT
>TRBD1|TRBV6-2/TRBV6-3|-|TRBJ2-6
CASSSISRGPGANVLTF
TGTGCCAGCAGCTCAATTTCCAGGGGGCCTGGGGCCAACGTCCTGACTTTC
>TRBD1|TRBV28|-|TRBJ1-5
CASSNRGRNQPQHF
TGTGCCAGCAGCAACAGGGGGCGGAATCAGCCCCAGCATTTT
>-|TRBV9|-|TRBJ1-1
CASSAGAQTEAFF
TGTGCCAGCAGCGCGGGAGCGCAAACTGAAGCTTTCTTT
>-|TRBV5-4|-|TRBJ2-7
CASSLGGYWRGRNEEQYF
TGTGCCAGCAGCTTGGGGGGATATTGGAGGGGGCGAAATGAAGAGCAGTACTTC
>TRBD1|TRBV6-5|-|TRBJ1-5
CASRGDRSYNQPQHF
TGTGCCAGCAGGGGGGACAGGTCCTACAATCAGCCCCAGCATTTT
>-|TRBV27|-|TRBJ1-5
CASRRTVYSNQPQHF
TGTGCCAGCAGGAGGACAGTTTATAGCAATCAGCCCCAGCATTTT
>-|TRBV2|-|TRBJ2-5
CASSRDYQETQYF
TGTGCCAGCAGTCGGGACTACCAAGAGACCCAGTACTTC
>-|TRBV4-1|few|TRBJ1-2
CASRPGGGTNFVNYGYTF
TGCGCCAGCAGGCCTGGCGGGGGCACTAATTTCGTTAACTATGGCTACACCTTC
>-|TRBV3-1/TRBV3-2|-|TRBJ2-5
CASSQDPQGRETQYF
TGTGCCAGCAGCCAAGATCCCCAGGGGCGAGAGACCCAGTACTTC
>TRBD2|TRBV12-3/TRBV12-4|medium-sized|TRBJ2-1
CASSYGTSNEQFF
TGTGCCAGCAGTTACGGGACTAGTAATGAGCAGTTCTTC
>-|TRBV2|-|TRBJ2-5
CATTSQETQYF
TGTGCCACCACCAGCCAAGAGACCCAGTACTTC
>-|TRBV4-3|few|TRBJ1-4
CASSQDPQATNEKLFF
TGCGCCAGCAGCCAAGATCCCCAGGCAACTAATGAAAAACTGTTTTTT
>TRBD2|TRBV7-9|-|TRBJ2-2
CASSFTSEELFF
TGTGCCAGCAGCTTTACTAGCGAGGAGCTGTTTTTT
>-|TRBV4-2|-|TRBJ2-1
CASSQERVGYNEQFF
TGTGCCAGCAGCCAAGAACGCGTCGGTTACAATGAGCAGTTCTTC
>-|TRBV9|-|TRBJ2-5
CASSGTRQETQYF
TGTGCCAGCAGCGGGACACGACAAGAGACCCAGTACTTC
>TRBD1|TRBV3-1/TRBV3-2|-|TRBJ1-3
CASSPRDRVVGNTIYF
TGTGCCAGCAGCCCCCGGGACAGGGTGGTGGGAAACACCATATATTTT
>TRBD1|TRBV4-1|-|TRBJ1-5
CASSQEGSGGQPQHF
TGCGCCAGCAGCCAAGAGGGGTCAGGGGGGCAGCCCCAGCATTTT
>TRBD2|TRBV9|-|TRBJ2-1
CASSPPGLAGNNEQFF
TGTGCCAGCAGTCCACCGGGACTAGCGGGAAACAATGAGCAGTTCTTC
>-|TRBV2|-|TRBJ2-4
CASSATRNIQYF
TGTGCCAGCAGTGCTACTAGAAACATTCAGTACTTC
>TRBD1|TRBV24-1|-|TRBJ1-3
CATSAYPGQRSSGNTIYF
TGTGCCACCAGTGCCTATCCGGGACAGCGCTCCTCTGGAAACACCATATATTTT
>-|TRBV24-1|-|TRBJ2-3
CATSDLVGGTDTQYF
TGTGCCACCAGTGATTTAGTCGGGGGCACAGATACGCAGTATTTT
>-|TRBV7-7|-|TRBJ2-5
CASSAAGPTRETQYF
TGTGCCAGCAGCGCCGCGGGACCCACAAGGGAGACCCAGTACTTC
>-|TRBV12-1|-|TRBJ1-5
CASSPCGYGSGNQPQHF
TGTGCCAGCAGCCCTTGCGGGTATGGATCCGGCAATCAGCCCCAGCATTTT
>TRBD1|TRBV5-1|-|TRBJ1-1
CASTRTGNTEAFF
TGCGCCAGCACCCGGACAGGGAACACTGAAGCTTTCTTT
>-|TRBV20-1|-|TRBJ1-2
CSALLNYGYTF
TGCAGTGCGCTACTTAACTATGGCTACACCTTC
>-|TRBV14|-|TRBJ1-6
CASSQDAGLYNSPLHF
TGTGCCAGCAGCCAAGATGCAGGGCTCTATAATTCACCCCTCCACTTT
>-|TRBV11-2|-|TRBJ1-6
CASSLVTANSPLHF
TGTGCCAGCAGCTTAGTGACAGCAAATTCACCCCTCCACTTT
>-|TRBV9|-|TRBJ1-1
CASSSHAGSEAFF
TGTGCCAGCAGCTCCCATGCAGGGTCTGAAGCTTTCTTT
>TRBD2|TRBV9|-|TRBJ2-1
CASSEGLAGYNNEQFF
TGTGCCAGCAGCGAGGGACTAGCGGGGTATAACAATGAGCAGTTCTTC
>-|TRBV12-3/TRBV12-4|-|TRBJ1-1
CASSLRQDTEAFF
TGTGCCAGCAGTTTACGCCAGGACACTGAAGCTTTCTTT
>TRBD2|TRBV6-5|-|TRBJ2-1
CASSYSAGGTKEQFF
TGTGCCAGCAGTTACTCCGCGGGGGGGACCAAGGAGCAGTTCTTC
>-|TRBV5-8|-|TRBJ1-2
CASILTGKKGSGYTF
TGTGCCAGCATCCTAACCGGGAAAAAGGGTTCTGGCTACACCTTC
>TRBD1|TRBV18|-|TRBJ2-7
CASSGTGEERYF
TGTGCCAGCTCAGGGACAGGAGAAGAGCGGTACTTC
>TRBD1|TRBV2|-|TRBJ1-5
CASSRQGRNQPQHF
TGTGCCAGCAGCAGACAGGGGAGAAATCAGCCCCAGCATTTT
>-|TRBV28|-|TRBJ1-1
CASSAYRGYEAFF
TGTGCCAGCAGTGCCTATCGGGGATATGAAGCTTTCTTT
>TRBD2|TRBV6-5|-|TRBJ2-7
CASSQTSGGPYEQYF
TGTGCCAGCAGTCAAACTAGCGGGGGGCCTTACGAGCAGTACTTC
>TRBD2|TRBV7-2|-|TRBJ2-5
CASSPRGTSLSETQYF
TGTGCCAGCAGCCCCCGGGGGACTAGCCTGTCCGAGACCCAGTACTTC